These 20 T cell receptor beta chains were all obtained from the same sample, sequenced in a study of glioma-infiltrating T cells after dendritic cell vaccination. The assay was immunoSEQ multiplex PCR, and TCRdb's table has in-frame clones only and misses some. The repertoire holds approximately 62,000 clones, with around nine tenths as singletons. Time point defined: after dendritic cell vaccination, including at tumor progression/relapse. The sequencing used blood, collected after dendritic cell vaccination. These receptors all come from a human donor with glioblastoma.

The chain carries TRBV5-4 and TRBJ2-7; D is possibly TRBD1 (5 bases). The ends were cut back, 4 bases at V and 7 bases at J, with 21 bases in the middle. The CDR3 has 15 amino acids. Per the germline V gene, CDR1 is SGHNT and CDR2 is YYREEE (reference sequence). CDR3 residues: CASSPGSAGHREQYF. DNA of the CDR3: TGTGCCAGCAGCCCCGGTTCGGCAGGGCATAGAGAGCAGTACTTC.

CDR3 sequence (DNA): TGCGCCAGCAGCCTTCGGTTAGCCGGAGATACGCAGTATTTT. It is translated as CASSLRLAGDTQYF. The chain employs TRBV4-3 and TRBJ2-3; D not certain. The length of the CDR3 is 14 residues. The germline V and J ends were trimmed by 4 bases and 5 bases, with 13 bases remaining between them. Per germline, CDR1 LGHNA and CDR2 YSLEER.

The rearrangement uses TRBV27 and TRBJ2-3; D is unclear. V dropped 1 base and J dropped 4 bases, with 6 bases sitting between them. This CDR3 spans 13 amino acids. Germline CDR1 MNHEY, CDR2 SMNVEV (reference sequence). CDR3 sequence: CASSLLAADTQYF. In DNA, the CDR3 is TGTGCCAGCAGTTTATTAGCAGCAGATACGCAGTATTTT.

A single count supports this clone. The chain recombines TRBV2 with TRBJ2-3; 14 nucleotides line up with TRBD2. V was clipped by 6 bases and J by 4 bases; unmatched bases: 12. This CDR3 region has 18 residues. Per the germline V gene, CDR1 is SNHLY and CDR2 is FYNNEI. The CDR3 is CASRTALGLAGGSDTQYF. CDR3 DNA sequence: TGTGCCAGCAGGACCGCGCTCGGACTAGCGGGGGGATCAGATACGCAGTATTTT.

The chain couples TRBV6-5 to TRBJ2-1; 10 positions match TRBD2. Germline V CDR1 and CDR2: MNHEY, SVGAGI. J lost 4 bases, V lost 2 bases, and 2 bases had no gene match. This CDR3 has 15 residues. CDR3 nucleotide sequence: TGTGCCAGCAGTTACACGGGACTAGCGTACAATGAGCAGTTCTTC. As protein: CASSYTGLAYNEQFF.

The chain carries TRBV2 and TRBJ1-1; 9 bases align to TRBD1. Looked up from germline, CDR1 is SNHLY and CDR2 is FYNNEI. The CDR3 has 14 amino acids. The V gene end was trimmed by 6 bases and the J gene end by 5 bases; junction bases not matched to a gene: 7. This CDR3 is CASRGTGRTTEAFF. CDR3 DNA: TGTGCCAGCAGGGGGACAGGGCGGACTACTGAAGCTTTCTTT.

The chain combines TRBV30 with TRBJ1-2; TRBD1 aligns across 7 bases. The CDR3 contains 12 residues. V was pared by 3 bases and J by 4 bases, with 2 bases of the junction left unmatched. The germline gives CDR1 GTSNPN, CDR2 SVGIG (reference sequence). The CDR3 loop reads CAWRRDSYGYTF. As DNA, the CDR3 is TGTGCCTGGAGGAGGGACAGCTATGGCTACACCTTC.

This sequence joins TRBV9 and TRBJ2-7; 8 positions match TRBD1. J gave up 3 bases and V 1 base, and 9 bases lay outside the gene matches. The CDR3 spans 16 residues. Germline CDR1 and CDR2: SGDLS and YYNGEE. The CDR3 protein is CASSVRGTGSGYEQYF. In DNA, the CDR3 is TGTGCCAGCAGCGTACGGGGGACAGGCAGTGGCTACGAGCAGTACTTC. The full variable domain, rest sourced from reference TRBV9 and TRBJ2-7, is DSGVTQTPKHLITATGQRVTLRCSPRSGDLSVYWYQQSLDQGLQFLIQYYNGEERAKGNILERFSAQQFPDLHSELNLSSLELGDSALYFCASSVRGTGSGYEQYFGPGTRLTVT.

This sequence joins TRBV5-1 and TRBJ2-7; 8 bases fit TRBD1. Germline values: CDR1 SGHRS, CDR2 YFSETQ. CDR3 length: 15 residues. Trimming at V came to 0 bases and at J to 5 bases, leaving 7 bases not matched to a gene. The DNA for the CDR3 is TGCGCCAGCAGCTTGGCTAGGACAGGGTTTCACGAGCAGTACTTC. This gives the protein CASSLARTGFHEQYF.

This clone has only a few counts. The V call is TRBV5-6, the J call TRBJ2-5; TRBD2 agrees at 11 bases. J was trimmed by 2 bases and V by 4 bases; bases with no gene match: 4. This CDR3 has 15 amino acids. In germline, CDR1 is SGHDT, CDR2 YYEEEE. Here the CDR3 DNA reads TGTGCCAGCAGCGGTAGCGGGAGGGGACAAGAGACCCAGTACTTC. Its translation: CASSGSGRGQETQYF.

This rearrangement joins TRBV15 to TRBJ2-7; 11 bases agree with TRBD1. The trim removed 1 base at V and 6 bases at J, leaving 14 bases unmatched. Germline V CDR1 and CDR2: LNHNV, YYDKDF (reference sequence). This CDR3 comprises 18 residues. For the CDR3, the DNA is TGTGCCACCAGCAGAGGATTCTCCCCCGGGACAGGGGGAGCCGAGCAGTACTTC. Its protein is CATSRGFSPGTGGAEQYF.

The V call is TRBV7-9, the J call TRBJ2-5, with D perhaps TRBD2 (7 bases). Deletions cut 1 base from V and 8 bases from J, with 26 bases between. Germline V gives CDR1 SEHNR, CDR2 FQNEAQ (reference sequence). The CDR3 is 18 residues long. The CDR3 sequence is CASSLETRGARWTGTQYF. The CDR3 coding sequence is TGTGCCAGCAGCTTAGAGACCCGGGGGGCGCGGTGGACGGGCACCCAGTACTTC.

The genes are TRBV6-5 and TRBJ1-1; perhaps TRBD1 as D (6 bases). V lost 0 bases to trimming and J lost 2 bases, with 7 bases between them. This CDR3 is built from 14 residues. The germline V gene has CDR1 MNHEY and CDR2 SVGAGI. This CDR3 reads CASSYSGANTEAFF. The DNA for the CDR3 is TGTGCCAGCAGTTACTCGGGGGCCAACACTGAAGCTTTCTTT.

The chain recombines TRBV7-8 with TRBJ1-5; TRBD1 might be the D (6 bases). This CDR3 spans 13 amino acids. Trimming removed 5 bases at V and 6 bases at J, with 11 bases between. Germline-derived CDR1 and CDR2 are SGHVS and FQNEAQ. The CDR3 nucleotides read TGTGCCAGCAGCGCCAGGGGTTTTCAGCCCCAGCATTTT. Translating gives CASSARGFQPQHF.

This sequence joins TRBV9 and TRBJ2-1, with TRBD2 identical over 8 bases. V gave up 3 bases and J gave up 0 bases; unmatched junction bases: 8. Germline CDR1 is SGDLS and CDR2 is YYNGEE. The CDR3 is made up of 17 amino acids. The CDR3 is CASSALGRGDSYNEQFF. The DNA of the CDR3 is TGTGCCAGCAGCGCCCTCGGGCGGGGGGACTCCTACAATGAGCAGTTCTTC.

Here the CDR3 reads CASSPVGESGELFF. The CDR3 DNA sequence: TGTGCCAGCAGCCCAGTAGGAGAATCCGGGGAGCTGTTTTTT. The rearrangement joins TRBV9 to TRBJ2-2, with D hard to call. Germline CDR1 SGDLS, CDR2 YYNGEE. Deletions cut 4 bases from V and 6 bases from J, with 13 bases between. The CDR3 is 14 amino acids.

Here the CDR3 DNA reads TGTGCCAGCAGCGTGGATACTGGCGGACTAGGACGCTCCTACAATGAGCAGTTCTTC. Translated: CASSVDTGGLGRSYNEQFF. This sequence joins TRBV9 and TRBJ2-1; TRBD2 matches at 7 bases. Germline lookup yields CDR1 SGDLS and CDR2 YYNGEE. The CDR3 sequence is 19 residues long. Trimming took 2 bases from V and 0 from J; bases not matched to a gene: 14.

The chain carries TRBV11-3 and TRBJ2-7; 8 bases agree with TRBD2. The CDR3 spans 13 residues. Per the germline V gene, CDR1 is SGHNT and CDR2 is YENEEA. J lost 3 bases, V lost 6 bases, and 4 bases had no gene match. The CDR3, as DNA: TGTGCCAGCAGGCGAAGCGGGAGCTACGAGCAGTACTTC. Its translation: CASRRSGSYEQYF. Complete variable domain (other parts from reference TRBV11-3 and TRBJ2-7): EAGVVQSPRYKIIEKKQPVAFWCNPISGHNTLYWYLQNLGQGPELLIRYENEEAVDDSQLPKDRFSAERLKGVDSTLKIQPAELGDSAVYLCASRRSGSYEQYFGPGTRLTVT.

This chain links TRBV7-6 with TRBJ2-7; 7 positions match TRBD1. Per the germline V gene, CDR1 is SGHVS and CDR2 is FNYEAQ. The CDR3 contains 14 residues. V shed 0 bases, J shed 4 bases, and the junction held 3 bases outside the gene matches. CDR3 DNA: TGTGCCAGCAGCTTAGCGGACAGGTTGTACGAGCAGTACTTC. Translation: CASSLADRLYEQYF.

The gene calls are TRBV10-3 and TRBJ1-2; D uncertain. Germline V CDR1 and CDR2: ENHRY, SYGVKD. Trimming took 3 bases from V and 8 from J, leaving 16 bases between them. The CDR3 has 14 amino acids. CDR3 nucleotides: TGTGCCATCAGTGATCCCTCACACCGGGGAGGCTACACCTTC. Its translation is CAISDPSHRGGYTF.